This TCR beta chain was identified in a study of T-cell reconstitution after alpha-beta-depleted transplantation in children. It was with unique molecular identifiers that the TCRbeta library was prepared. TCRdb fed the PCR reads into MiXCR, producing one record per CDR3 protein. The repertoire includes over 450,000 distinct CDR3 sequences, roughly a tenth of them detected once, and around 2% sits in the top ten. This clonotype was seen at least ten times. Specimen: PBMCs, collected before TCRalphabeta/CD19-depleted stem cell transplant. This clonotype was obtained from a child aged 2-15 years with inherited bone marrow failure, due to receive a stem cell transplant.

CDR3 protein: CATSRDLGQDEQYF. The CDR3 region has the DNA TGTGCCACCAGCAGAGATTTAGGTCAGGACGAGCAGTACTTC. V is TRBV15 and J is TRBJ2-7; D ambiguous. The germline CDR1 and CDR2 sequences are LNHNV and YYDKDF (reference sequence). V lost 0 bases, J lost 5 bases, and 11 bases lay in between. The CDR3 is 14 residues long.